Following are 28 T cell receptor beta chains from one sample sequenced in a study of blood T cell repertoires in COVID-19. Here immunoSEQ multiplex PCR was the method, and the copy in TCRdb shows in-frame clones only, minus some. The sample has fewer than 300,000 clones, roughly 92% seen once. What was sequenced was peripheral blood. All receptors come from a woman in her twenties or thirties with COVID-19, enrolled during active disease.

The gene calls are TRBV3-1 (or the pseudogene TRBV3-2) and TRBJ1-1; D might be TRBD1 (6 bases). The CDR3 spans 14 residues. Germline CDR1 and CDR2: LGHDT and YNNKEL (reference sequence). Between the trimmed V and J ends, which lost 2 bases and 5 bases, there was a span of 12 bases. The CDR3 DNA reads TGTGCCAGCAGCCAACGGGGGGGCGGGACTGAAGCTTTCTTT. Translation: CASSQRGGGTEAFF.

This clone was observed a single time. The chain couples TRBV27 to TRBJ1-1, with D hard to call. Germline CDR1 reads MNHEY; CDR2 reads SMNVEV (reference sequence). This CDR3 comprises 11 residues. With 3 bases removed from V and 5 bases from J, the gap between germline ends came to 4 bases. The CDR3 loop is CASSFGTEAFF. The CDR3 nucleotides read TGTGCCAGCAGTTTCGGGACTGAAGCTTTCTTT.

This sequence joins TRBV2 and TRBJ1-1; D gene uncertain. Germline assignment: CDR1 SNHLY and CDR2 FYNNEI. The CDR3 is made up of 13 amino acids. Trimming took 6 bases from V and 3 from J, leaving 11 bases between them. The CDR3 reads CASSARLHTEAFF. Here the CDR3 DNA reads TGTGCCAGCAGCGCACGGTTACACACTGAAGCTTTCTTT.

The CDR3 coding sequence is TGTGCCAGTAGTATCGCCGGGGGAGGTGGGGAAAAACTGTTTTTT. It codes for CASSIAGGGGEKLFF. The chain combines TRBV19 with TRBJ1-4; D is perhaps TRBD1 (5 bases). The CDR3 sequence is 15 residues long. Germline CDR1 and CDR2: LNHDA and SQIVND (reference sequence). Deletions cut 3 bases from V and 8 bases from J, with 16 bases between.

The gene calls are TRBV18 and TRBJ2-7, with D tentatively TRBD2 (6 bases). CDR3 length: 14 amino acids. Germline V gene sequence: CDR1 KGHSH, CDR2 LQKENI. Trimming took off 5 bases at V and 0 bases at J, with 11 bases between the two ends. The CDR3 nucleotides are TGTGCCAGCTCAATCGGGAGCACCTCCTACGAGCAGTACTTC. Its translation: CASSIGSTSYEQYF.

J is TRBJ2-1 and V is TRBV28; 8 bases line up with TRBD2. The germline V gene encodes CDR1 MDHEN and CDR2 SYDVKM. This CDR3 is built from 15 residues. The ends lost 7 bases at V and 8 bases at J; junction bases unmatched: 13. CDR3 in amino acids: CASTRGGAGGDEQFF. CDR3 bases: TGTGCCAGCACCAGGGGCGGGGCGGGAGGAGATGAGCAGTTCTTC. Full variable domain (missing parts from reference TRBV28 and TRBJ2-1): DVKVTQSSRYLVKRTGEKVFLECVQDMDHENMFWYRQDPGLGLRLIYFSYDVKMKEKGDIPEGYSVSREKKERFSLILESASTNQTSMYLCASTRGGAGGDEQFFGPGTRLTVL.

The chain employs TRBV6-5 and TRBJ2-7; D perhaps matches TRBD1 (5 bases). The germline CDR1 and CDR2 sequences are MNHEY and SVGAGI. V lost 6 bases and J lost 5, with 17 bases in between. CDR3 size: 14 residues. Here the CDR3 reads CASRDESGHHEQYF. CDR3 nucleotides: TGTGCCAGCAGAGACGAGAGTGGACACCACGAGCAGTACTTC.

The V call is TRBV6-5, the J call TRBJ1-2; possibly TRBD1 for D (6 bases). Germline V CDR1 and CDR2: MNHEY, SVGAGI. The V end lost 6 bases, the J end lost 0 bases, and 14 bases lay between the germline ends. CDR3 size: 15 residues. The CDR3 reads CASRSGQSANYGYTF. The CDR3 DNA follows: TGTGCCAGCAGATCCGGACAGTCCGCTAACTATGGCTACACCTTC.

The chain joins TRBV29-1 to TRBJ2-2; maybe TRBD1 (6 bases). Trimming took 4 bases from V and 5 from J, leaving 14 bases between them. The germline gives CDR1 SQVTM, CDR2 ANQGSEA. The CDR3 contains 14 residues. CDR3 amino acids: CSVGRTEDTGELFF. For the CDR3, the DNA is TGCAGCGTTGGTAGGACAGAGGATACCGGGGAGCTGTTTTTT.

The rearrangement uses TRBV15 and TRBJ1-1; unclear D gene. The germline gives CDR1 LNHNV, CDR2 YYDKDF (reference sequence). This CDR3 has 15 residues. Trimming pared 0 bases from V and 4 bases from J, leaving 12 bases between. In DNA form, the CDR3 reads TGTGCCACCAGCAGAGATCCTCGGGAGTTCACTGAAGCTTTCTTT. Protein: CATSRDPREFTEAFF.

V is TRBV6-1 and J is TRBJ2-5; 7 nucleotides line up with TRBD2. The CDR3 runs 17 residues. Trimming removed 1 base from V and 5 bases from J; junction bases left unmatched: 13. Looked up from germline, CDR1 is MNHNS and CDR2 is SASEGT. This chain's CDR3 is CASSEGGGGSRAETQYF. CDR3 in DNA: TGTGCCAGCAGTGAAGGGGGGGGTGGGAGTCGTGCGGAGACCCAGTACTTC.

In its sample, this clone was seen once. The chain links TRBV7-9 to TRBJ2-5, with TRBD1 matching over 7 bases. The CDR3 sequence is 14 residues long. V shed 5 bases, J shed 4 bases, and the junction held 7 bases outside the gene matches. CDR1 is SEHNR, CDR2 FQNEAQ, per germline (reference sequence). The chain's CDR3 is CASSMTGPPETQYF. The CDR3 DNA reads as TGTGCCAGCAGCATGACAGGGCCCCCAGAGACCCAGTACTTC.

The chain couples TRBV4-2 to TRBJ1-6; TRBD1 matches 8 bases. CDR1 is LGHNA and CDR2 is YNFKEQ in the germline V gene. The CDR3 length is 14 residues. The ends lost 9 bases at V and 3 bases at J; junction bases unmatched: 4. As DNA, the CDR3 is TGTGCCAGTCAGACAGGGGTCTATAATTCACCCCTCCACTTT. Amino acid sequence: CASQTGVYNSPLHF.

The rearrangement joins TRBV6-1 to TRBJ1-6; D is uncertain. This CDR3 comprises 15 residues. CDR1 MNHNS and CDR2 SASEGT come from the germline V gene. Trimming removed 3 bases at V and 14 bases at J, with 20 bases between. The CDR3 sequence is CASSDMSVVILSLHF. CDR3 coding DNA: TGTGCCAGCAGTGATATGTCTGTCGTAATTCTGTCCCTCCACTTT.

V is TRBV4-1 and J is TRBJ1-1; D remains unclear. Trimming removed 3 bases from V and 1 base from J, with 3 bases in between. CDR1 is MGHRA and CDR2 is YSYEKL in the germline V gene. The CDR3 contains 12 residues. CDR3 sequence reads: CASSHGNTEAFF. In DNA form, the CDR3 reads TGCGCCAGCAGCCACGGGAACACTGAAGCTTTCTTT.

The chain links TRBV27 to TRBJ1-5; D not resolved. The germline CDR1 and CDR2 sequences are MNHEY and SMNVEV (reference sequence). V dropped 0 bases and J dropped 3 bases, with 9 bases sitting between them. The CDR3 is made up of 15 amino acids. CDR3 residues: CASSLSQSVNQPQHF. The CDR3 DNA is TGTGCCAGCAGTTTATCTCAATCGGTCAATCAGCCCCAGCATTTT.

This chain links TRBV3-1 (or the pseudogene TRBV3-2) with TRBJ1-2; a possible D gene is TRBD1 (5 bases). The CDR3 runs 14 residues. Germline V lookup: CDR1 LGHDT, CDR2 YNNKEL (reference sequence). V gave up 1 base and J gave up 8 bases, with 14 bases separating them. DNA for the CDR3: TGTGCCAGCAGCCAAGGGGACTTGTGGGGGGGCTACACCTTC. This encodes CASSQGDLWGGYTF.

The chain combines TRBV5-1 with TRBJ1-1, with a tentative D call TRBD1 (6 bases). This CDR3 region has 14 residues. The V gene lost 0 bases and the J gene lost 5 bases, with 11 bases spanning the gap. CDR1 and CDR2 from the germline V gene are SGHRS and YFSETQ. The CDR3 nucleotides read TGCGCCAGCAGCTTGGAGGGGGAAGTTACTGAAGCTTTCTTT. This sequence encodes CASSLEGEVTEAFF.

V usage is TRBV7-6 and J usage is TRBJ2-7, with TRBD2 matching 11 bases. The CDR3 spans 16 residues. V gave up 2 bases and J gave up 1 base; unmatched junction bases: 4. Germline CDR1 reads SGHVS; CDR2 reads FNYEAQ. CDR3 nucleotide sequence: TGTGCCAGCAGCTTAACCGGGACTAGCGGTTCCTACGAGCAGTACTTC. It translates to CASSLTGTSGSYEQYF.

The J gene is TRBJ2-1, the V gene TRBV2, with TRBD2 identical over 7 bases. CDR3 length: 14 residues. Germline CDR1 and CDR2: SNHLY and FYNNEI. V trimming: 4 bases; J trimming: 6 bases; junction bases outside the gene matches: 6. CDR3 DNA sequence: TGTGCCAGCAGTGTTGATCGGGAGGTCAATGAGCAGTTCTTC. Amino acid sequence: CASSVDREVNEQFF.

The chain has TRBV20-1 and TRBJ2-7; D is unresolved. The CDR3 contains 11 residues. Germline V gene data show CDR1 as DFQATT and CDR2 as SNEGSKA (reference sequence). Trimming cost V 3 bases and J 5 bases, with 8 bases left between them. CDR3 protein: CSARRSNEQYF. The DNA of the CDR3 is TGCAGTGCTAGGCGGAGTAACGAGCAGTACTTC.

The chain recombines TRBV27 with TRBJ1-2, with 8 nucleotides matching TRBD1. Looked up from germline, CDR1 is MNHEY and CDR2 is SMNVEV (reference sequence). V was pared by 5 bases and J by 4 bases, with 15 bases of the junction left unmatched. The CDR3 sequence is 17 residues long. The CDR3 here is CASSPRTGSSGAYGYTF. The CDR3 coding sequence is TGTGCCAGCAGTCCCCGGACAGGGAGCTCGGGGGCCTATGGCTACACCTTC.

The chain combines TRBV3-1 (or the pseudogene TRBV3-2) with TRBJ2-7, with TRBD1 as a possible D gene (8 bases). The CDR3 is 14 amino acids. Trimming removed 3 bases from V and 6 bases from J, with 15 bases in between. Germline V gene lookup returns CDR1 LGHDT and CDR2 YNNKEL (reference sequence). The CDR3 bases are TGTGCCAGCAGCCATGTGGACAGGGAGGGCGAGCAGTACTTC. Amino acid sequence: CASSHVDREGEQYF.

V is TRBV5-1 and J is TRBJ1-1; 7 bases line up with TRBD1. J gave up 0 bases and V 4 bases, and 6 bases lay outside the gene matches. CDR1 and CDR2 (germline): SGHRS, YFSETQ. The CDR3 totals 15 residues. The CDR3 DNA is TGCGCCAGCAGCCTCGTACAGGGGATGAACACTGAAGCTTTCTTT. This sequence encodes CASSLVQGMNTEAFF.

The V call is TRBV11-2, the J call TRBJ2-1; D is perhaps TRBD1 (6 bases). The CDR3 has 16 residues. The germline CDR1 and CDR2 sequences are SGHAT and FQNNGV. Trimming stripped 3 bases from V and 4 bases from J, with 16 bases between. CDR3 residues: CASSLGVGGLYNEQFF. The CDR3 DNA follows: TGTGCCAGCAGCTTGGGCGTAGGGGGATTATACAATGAGCAGTTCTTC.

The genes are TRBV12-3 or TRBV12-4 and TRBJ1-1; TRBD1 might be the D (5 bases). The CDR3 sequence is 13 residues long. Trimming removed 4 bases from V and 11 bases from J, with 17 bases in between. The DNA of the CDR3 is TGTGCCAGCAGTTCCCGACGGACATTCAGGGCTTTCTTT. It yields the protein CASSSRRTFRAFF.

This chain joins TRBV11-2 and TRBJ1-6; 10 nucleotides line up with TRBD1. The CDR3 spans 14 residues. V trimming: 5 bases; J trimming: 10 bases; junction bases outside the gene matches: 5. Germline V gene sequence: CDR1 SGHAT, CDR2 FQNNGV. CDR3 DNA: TGTGCCAGCAGCCTAGGACAGGGGGAATCACCCCTCCACTTT. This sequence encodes CASSLGQGESPLHF.

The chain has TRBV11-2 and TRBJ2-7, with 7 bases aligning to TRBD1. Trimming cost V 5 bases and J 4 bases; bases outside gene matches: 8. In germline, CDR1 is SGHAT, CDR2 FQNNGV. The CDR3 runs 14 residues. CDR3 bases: TGTGCCAGCAGCCCAAAGCCAGGGGGTTACGAGCAGTACTTC. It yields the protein CASSPKPGGYEQYF.